In this sample, the clone carrying this T cell receptor beta chain turned up a few times. Sequenced by immunoSEQ multiplex PCR; TCRdb stores in-frame clones only, minus some. The table has about 180,000 clones, around four fifths seen once. The data are from a study of blood T cell repertoires in COVID-19. Sequences were obtained from PBMCs or T cells enriched from blood (not recorded which). The clonotype comes from a woman aged 45 to 65 who had recovered from COVID-19.

The CDR3 nucleotides read TGCGCCAGCAGCCAAGATAGGTTCCTGGGGCCTGAGCAGTTCTTC. This gives the protein CASSQDRFLGPEQFF. The chain employs TRBV4-3 and TRBJ2-1, with D perhaps matching TRBD1 (5 bases). The CDR3 consists of 15 residues. Trimming cost V 0 bases and J 9 bases, with 15 bases left between them. Germline CDR1 and CDR2: LGHNA and YSLEER.